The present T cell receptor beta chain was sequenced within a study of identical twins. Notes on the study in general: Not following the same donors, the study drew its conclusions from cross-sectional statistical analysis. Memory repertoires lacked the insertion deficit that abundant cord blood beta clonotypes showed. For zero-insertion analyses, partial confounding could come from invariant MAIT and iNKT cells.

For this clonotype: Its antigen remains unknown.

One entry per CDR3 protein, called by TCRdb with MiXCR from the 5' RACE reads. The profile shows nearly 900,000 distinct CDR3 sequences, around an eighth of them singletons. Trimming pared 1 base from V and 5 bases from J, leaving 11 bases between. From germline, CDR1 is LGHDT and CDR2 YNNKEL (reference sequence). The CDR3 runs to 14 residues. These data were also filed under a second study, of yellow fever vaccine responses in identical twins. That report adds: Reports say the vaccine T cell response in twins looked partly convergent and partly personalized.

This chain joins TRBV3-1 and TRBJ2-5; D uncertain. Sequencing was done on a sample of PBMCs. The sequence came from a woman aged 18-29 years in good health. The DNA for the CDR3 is TGTGCCAGCAGCCAAGGAAGGAGTGGTGAGACCCAGTACTTC. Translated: CASSQGRSGETQYF.